This T cell receptor beta chain was captured by sequencing in a study of vaccination and CD4 T cells after COVID-19 (dated by TCRdb to between 2022 and 2023). Broadly, across the study: Convalescent patients had a positive SARS-CoV-2 result on nasal swab PCR, and of these patients, several had mild disease and one had severe disease. The convalescent cohort included six males and four females, with two Hispanic individuals, seven Caucasians, two Asians and one multiracial person. Two doses of either the Pfizer-BioNTech BNT162b2 vaccine (n=8) or the Moderna mRNA-1273 vaccine (n=2) were administered to participants. Post-COVID blood samples were collected from convalescent patients a median of approximately 100 days after diagnosis, with a range of about 30 to 170 days. The time from the second vaccine dose to post-vaccine blood sampling had a median of roughly 79 days and ranged from roughly 13 to 241 days. Culture stimuli were overlapping spike peptide pools from SARS-CoV-2 and from the common cold coronaviruses HCoV-NL63, HCoV-OC43 and HCoV-229E. In control cultures, a CEFX viral epitope pool was used as positive control, an HIV-1 Nef peptide pool was used as negative control, or no peptide was added. In 9 to 11 COVID-19 convalescent patients and a few infection-naive healthy vaccine recipients, researchers compared the spike-specific CD4+ TCR repertoire from before mRNA vaccination with the repertoire from after. What the authors observed across the whole study: Only a relatively small number of convalescent patients were included in the study, and early timepoints following natural infection were not analyzed. Although the median number of SARS-CoV-2-reactive clonotypes went up from more than 20 after infection to 38 after vaccination, the increase was not significant. Nearly all vaccine-specific clones in convalescent patients (304 of 307) were mono-reactive for SARS-CoV-2 spike rather than cross-reactive with common cold coronaviruses. In convalescent patients, a median approximately 89% of post-vaccine SARS-CoV-2-reactive clones were detected only after vaccination, suggesting vaccine-specific priming.

The treatment or condition label on this specimen signifies: roughly nine-day PBMC culture with coronavirus spike peptide pools or control peptides (ViraFEST assay). The study used the ViraFEST assay, which expanded antigen-specific T cells with peptide pools and then identified expanded clonotypes by TCR sequencing. The positive SARS-CoV-2 PCR tests of the convalescent patients were dated from March to December 2020, before the Alpha, Beta and Delta variants emerged in the United States. Under 2.5 million PBMCs per well were cultured in IMDM with approximately 5.5% human AB serum and approximately 10 IU/ml IL-2, plus 10 ug/ml peptide pools. On days 3 and 7, half of the culture medium was replaced with fresh IL-2-containing medium. Once the cells had been in culture for around 10 days, the EasySep CD4+ T cell isolation kit was used to isolate CD4+ T cells by negative selection. PBMCs were separated from whole blood using Ficoll-Paque Plus gradient centrifugation and then either used fresh or cryopreserved at -140C. Each culture condition was generally run in triplicate wells.

Remarks on this clonotype: Its antigen remains undetermined. No base quality values were provided; no much bigger clone lies one nucleotide off.

Library prep was done by PCR. At the Johns Hopkins FTIC core, DNA from the cultured CD4+ T cells underwent TCR sequencing with the Oncomine TCR Beta short-read assay. The QIAamp micro DNA kit was used to extract genomic DNA from the cultured CD4+ T cells. The Oncomine TCR Beta libraries from cultured CD4+ T cells were pooled using unique dual indexes and then sequenced on an Illumina iSeq 100. From the authors' description of their analysis: Non-productive sequences were removed, and CDR3s not starting with C, not ending with F or W, or shorter than 7 amino acids were discarded. The MANAFEST web application was used to identify antigen-specific clonotypes by comparing peptide-stimulated wells against reference wells and other culture wells. An FDR below 0.05, an odds ratio above 5, and a productive frequency above 0.1% in at least two of three replicate wells were required for clones to be considered positive. Clonotypes that were significantly expanded in both SARS-CoV-2 spike wells and at least one common cold coronavirus spike condition were defined as cross-reactive. CDR3 homology was assessed with Levenshtein distances (stringdist) and unrooted phylogenetic trees (ape) in R version 3.6.1. TCRdb reworked the public reads: Q25 trimming with fastp, MiXCR clone assembly, productive beta chains retained. Here each entry gathers all rows of one CDR3 protein and keeps the most common genes and DNA. The V and J calls shown here were made by TCRdb, not taken from the authors' results. The sample contains 15,000 or so distinct CDR3 sequences, about 55% of them found a single time. Clones ranked in the top ten supply under 8.5% of the sample.

V and J lose 4 bases and 4 bases, and a span of 14 bases separates them. According to the germline V gene (reference sequence), CDR1 reads LGHDT and CDR2 reads YNNKEL. The CDR3 spans 14 residues, from the cysteine through the phenylalanine. The read is trimmed to its CDR3 DNA, 42 bases read in frame from base 1. In this chain, TRBV3-1 is recombined with TRBJ2-7; no D gene call is confident. The sample taken for sequencing was CD4+ T cells from blood, cultured in vitro. This clonotype was sampled from a human donor who had recovered from COVID-19. The CDR3 reads CASSPEAGRYEQYF. The sequenced DNA is TGTGCCAGCAGCCCCGAGGCAGGACGATACGAGCAGTACTTC.